The TCR beta chain described here comes from a study of T cell repertoires in cytomegalovirus infection. Turning to the study itself: CMV infection together with matching HLA type was indicated by public TCR beta signatures. Study findings and constraints: HLA-C-restricted CMV clonotypes gave the most frequent clonotype in two of eight donors. CMV carriers with the relevant HLA were identified by cumulative public TCR beta family frequency.

One entry per CDR3 protein, called by TCRdb with MiXCR from the reads. The data show under 350,000 distinct CDR3 sequences, over 7.5% seen once. Notes on this clonotype: Antigen unknown.

Losses at the gene ends were 5 bases for V and 5 bases for J; bases not matched to a gene: 8. The length of the CDR3 is 15 residues. Looked up from germline, CDR1 is SGHTA and CDR2 is FQGNSA. The receptor comes from a human donor in good health (CMV status not recorded). Some clones in this sample may be carry-over from other donors' samples. The chain combines TRBV7-2 with TRBJ2-3; 9 bases map to TRBD2. Sequenced: PBMCs. The CDR3 DNA reads TGTGCCAGCAGCGTGGCGGGGGGGCGGGGAGATACGCAGTATTTT. This gives the protein CASSVAGGRGDTQYF.